This entry lists 32 T cell receptor beta chains sequenced from one sample in a study of T cell responses to AZD1222 COVID-19 vaccine (dated by TCRdb to the early 2020s). Library method: the immunoSEQ multiplex PCR assay. Held by TCRdb, this immuneACCESS table contains in-frame sequences only and omits some clones. Under half of the omission traces to an unresolved V gene where checked; the cause of the rest is unknown. A total of roughly 120,000 clones appear in this sample, about 92% of them only once. The ten biggest clones cover 5% of the sample. The sample's time point, from its label and the paper: about 28 days (+/-7) after the second vaccine dose. Sequencing used peripheral blood, obtained 28 days after the second AZD1222 dose. The receptors shown here come from an adult who received the AZD1222 COVID-19 vaccine.

V and J are TRBV4-3 and TRBJ1-2; D gene uncertain. Per germline, CDR1 LGHNA and CDR2 YSLEER. The CDR3 extends over 14 amino acids. Trimming took 8 bases from V and 4 from J, leaving 17 bases between them. CDR3: CASRSLADTYGYTF. Written as DNA, the CDR3 is TGCGCCAGCCGGTCGCTGGCCGACACCTATGGCTACACCTTC.

The genes are TRBV7-9 and TRBJ2-5; D remains unclear. The CDR3 totals 13 residues. CDR1 and CDR2 from the germline V gene are SEHNR and FQNEAQ (reference sequence). Trimming pared 7 bases from V and 3 bases from J, leaving 12 bases between. DNA for the CDR3: TGTGCCAGCAATTGGGGTGTGAAAGAGACCCAGTACTTC. It codes for CASNWGVKETQYF.

V gene TRBV11-2 combines with J gene TRBJ1-1, with D unclear. Trimming cost V 5 bases and J 0 bases, with 13 bases left between them. Germline V lookup: CDR1 SGHAT, CDR2 FQNNGV. The CDR3 covers 15 residues. The CDR3 coding sequence is TGTGCCAGCAGCATCCCAGCAGGAATGAACACTGAAGCTTTCTTT. Protein sequence: CASSIPAGMNTEAFF.

The V call is TRBV5-4, the J call TRBJ2-5; no firm D call. Between the trimmed V and J ends, which lost 2 bases and 3 bases, there was a span of 8 bases. The CDR3 has 13 amino acids. The germline gives CDR1 SGHNT, CDR2 YYREEE (reference sequence). This CDR3 reads CASSFSGEETQYF. The DNA of the CDR3 is TGTGCCAGCAGCTTTTCAGGCGAAGAGACCCAGTACTTC. The full variable domain, in which reference TRBV5-4 and TRBJ2-5 provide the parts outside the CDR3, is ETGVTQSPTHLIKTRGQQVTLRCSSQSGHNTVSWYQQALGQGPQFIFQYYREEENGRGNFPPRFSGLQFPNYSSELNVNALELDDSALYLCASSFSGEETQYFGPGTRLLVL.

The rearrangement links TRBV5-6 to TRBJ2-5; maybe TRBD1 (5 bases). Germline loops: CDR1 SGHDT, CDR2 YYEEEE. The CDR3 covers 16 residues. The V end lost 3 bases, the J end lost 0 bases, and 15 bases lay between the germline ends. CDR3 sequence reads: CASSSKAGADQETQYF. For the CDR3, the DNA is TGTGCCAGCAGCTCAAAAGCTGGGGCAGACCAAGAGACCCAGTACTTC.

The chain is built from TRBV10-2 and TRBJ2-1; D perhaps matches TRBD1 (6 bases). CDR1 and CDR2 (germline): WSHSY, SAAADI. V was trimmed by 8 bases and J by 2 bases, leaving 13 bases between them. The length of the CDR3 is 14 residues. The CDR3 nucleotides are TGCGCCAGCTTGGATGGGGGCCCCTACAATGAGCAGTTCTTC. It encodes CASLDGGPYNEQFF.

The chain carries TRBV12-3 or TRBV12-4 and TRBJ1-1; perhaps TRBD1 as D (5 bases). Trimming took off 10 bases at V and 7 bases at J, with 19 bases between the two ends. The CDR3 is 13 residues long. For the CDR3, the DNA is TGTGCCACCAGCCTAAGGCTCAGGGATGAAGCTTTCTTT. Translation: CATSLRLRDEAFF.

The chain has TRBV29-1 and TRBJ1-2, with 12 bases fitting TRBD1. V shed 2 bases, J shed 7 bases, and the junction held 5 bases outside the gene matches. Germline assignment: CDR1 SQVTM and CDR2 ANQGSEA. The length of the CDR3 is 14 residues. CDR3: CSVERDRGQVGYTF. The CDR3 nucleotides read TGCAGCGTTGAAAGGGACAGGGGGCAAGTTGGCTACACCTTC. The full variable domain, in which reference TRBV29-1 and TRBJ1-2 provide the parts outside the CDR3, is SAVISQKPSRDICQRGTSLTIQCQVDSQVTMMFWYRQQPGQSLTLIATANQGSEATYESGFVIDKFPISRPNLTFSTLTVSNMSPEDSSIYLCSVERDRGQVGYTFGSGTRLTVV.

The genes are TRBV30 and TRBJ2-7; TRBD2 aligns across 7 bases. The germline gives CDR1 GTSNPN, CDR2 SVGIG (reference sequence). This CDR3 spans 15 amino acids. V was pared by 3 bases and J by 4 bases, with 12 bases of the junction left unmatched. The CDR3: CAWSIMGGSKYEQYF. DNA for the CDR3: TGTGCCTGGAGCATAATGGGCGGGAGTAAATACGAGCAGTACTTC. The complete variable domain, with remaining parts taken from reference TRBV30 and TRBJ2-7, reads SQTIHQWPATLVQPVGSPLSLECTVEGTSNPNLYWYRQAAGRGLQLLFYSVGIGQISSEVPQNLSASRPQDRQFILSSKKLLLSDSGFYLCAWSIMGGSKYEQYFGPGTRLTVT.

The rearrangement uses TRBV9 and TRBJ1-2; no definite D call. The CDR3 consists of 11 residues. Trimming cost V 7 bases and J 8 bases, with 12 bases left between them. Per the germline V gene, CDR1 is SGDLS and CDR2 is YYNGEE. The CDR3 is CASAAGSGYTF. DNA of the CDR3: TGTGCCAGCGCGGCGGGATCCGGCTACACCTTC.

This clone was counted between two and nine times. The chain has TRBV7-3 and TRBJ2-7; D is ambiguous. Germline values: CDR1 SGHTA, CDR2 FQGTGA. V lost 2 bases, J lost 3 bases, and 8 bases lay in between. The CDR3 is 13 amino acids. CDR3 loop: CASSLQRDYEQYF. DNA for the CDR3: TGTGCCAGCAGCTTACAAAGGGACTACGAGCAGTACTTC.

This chain connects TRBV7-6 to TRBJ2-3, with 7 bases identical to TRBD1. CDR3 size: 17 residues. Trimming took 4 bases from V and 0 from J; bases not matched to a gene: 10. Per the germline V gene, CDR1 is SGHVS and CDR2 is FNYEAQ. This chain's CDR3 is CASSYKQGQLSTDTQYF. The CDR3 DNA follows: TGTGCCAGCAGCTATAAACAGGGGCAACTAAGCACAGATACGCAGTATTTT.

The chain combines TRBV10-2 with TRBJ2-3, with 7 positions matching TRBD1. V shed 0 bases, J shed 0 bases, and the junction held 3 bases outside the gene matches. The CDR3 runs to 16 residues. Germline-derived CDR1 and CDR2 are WSHSY and SAAADI. The CDR3 loop reads CASSESGGLSTDTQYF. CDR3 sequence (DNA): TGCGCCAGCAGTGAGTCAGGGGGCCTTAGCACAGATACGCAGTATTTT.

The DNA of the CDR3 is TGTGCCAGCAGCCAAGGGATGTCGGACTATGGCTACACCTTC. Translated, it gives CASSQGMSDYGYTF. The V call is TRBV6-5, the J call TRBJ1-2; D is ambiguous. CDR3 length equals 14 residues. The germline V and J ends were trimmed by 6 bases and 3 bases, with 14 bases remaining between them. The V gene's germline CDR1 is MNHEY and CDR2 SVGAGI.

This chain links TRBV27 with TRBJ1-2, with a weak D call TRBD1 (6 bases). Germline V gene data show CDR1 as MNHEY and CDR2 as SMNVEV (reference sequence). Trimming removed 5 bases from V and 4 bases from J, with 20 bases in between. The CDR3 extends over 16 amino acids. CDR3 nucleotide sequence: TGTGCCAGCAGTCCTACCCACGGGGGCCCGGCCTATGGCTACACCTTC. Protein product: CASSPTHGGPAYGYTF.

The chain has TRBV5-1 and TRBJ2-3, with D tentatively TRBD2 (6 bases). The CDR3 consists of 20 residues. Trimming took off 2 bases at V and 2 bases at J, with 27 bases between the two ends. Germline V lookup: CDR1 SGHRS, CDR2 YFSETQ. In nucleotides, the CDR3 is TGCGCCAGCAGCTTTGGGAATCCGCTCGGGAGAGGCCCATACACAGATACGCAGTATTTT. Translation gives CASSFGNPLGRGPYTDTQYF.

The chain recombines TRBV6-4 with TRBJ1-1; no definite D call. Trimming took off 5 bases at V and 1 base at J, with 8 bases between the two ends. Germline V gives CDR1 MRHNA, CDR2 SNTAGT. CDR3 length: 13 amino acids. In nucleotides, the CDR3 is TGTGCCAGCAGTTTGGACGGGAACACTGAAGCTTTCTTT. This encodes CASSLDGNTEAFF.

The gene calls are TRBV6-5 and TRBJ2-2, with D possibly TRBD1 on 5 matching bases. The CDR3 covers 16 residues. The V and J ends lost 0 bases and 0 bases respectively, with 8 bases between them. Per germline, CDR1 MNHEY and CDR2 SVGAGI. The CDR3 coding sequence is TGTGCCAGCAGTTACTCGAAGGGGCCGAACACCGGGGAGCTGTTTTTT. This codes for CASSYSKGPNTGELFF.

V and J are TRBV29-1 and TRBJ2-3, with 8 bases that match TRBD2. J was trimmed by 4 bases and V by 1 base; bases with no gene match: 1. Germline-derived CDR1 and CDR2 are SQVTM and ANQGSEA. CDR3 size: 13 residues. CDR3 DNA: TGCAGCGTTGAAGCCGGGAGGGCAGATACGCAGTATTTT. This gives the protein CSVEAGRADTQYF.

The CDR3 reads CASSLAGRVGQPQHF. CDR3 DNA sequence: TGCGCCAGCAGCCTAGCGGGCAGGGTAGGCCAGCCCCAGCATTTT. The rearrangement joins TRBV5-1 to TRBJ1-5, with D perhaps TRBD1 (5 bases). The CDR3 covers 15 residues. V was clipped by 4 bases and J by 7 bases, with 18 bases between them. Germline-derived CDR1 and CDR2 are SGHRS and YFSETQ.

The V gene is TRBV18, the J gene TRBJ2-7; 14 bases fit TRBD2. The CDR3 covers 18 residues. CDR1 KGHSH and CDR2 LQKENI come from the germline V gene. Germline trimming cut 4 bases from V and 5 bases from J; bases unmatched to any gene: 13. The CDR3 is CASSRRPGLAGVGNEQYF. The CDR3 DNA reads as TGTGCCAGCTCACGGCGACCGGGACTAGCGGGAGTAGGTAACGAGCAGTACTTC.

This clone was found a few times. This sequence joins TRBV7-2 and TRBJ2-5; no firm D call. Trimming pared 3 bases from V and 2 bases from J, leaving 13 bases between. The germline CDR1 and CDR2 sequences are SGHTA and FQGNSA. CDR3 size: 15 residues. The CDR3 nucleotides are TGTGCCAGCAGCTTCTCCGGGTATTTGCAAGAGACCCAGTACTTC. This encodes CASSFSGYLQETQYF.

As DNA, the CDR3 is TGTGCCAGCTCACCCACGGATAGCACCATATATTTT. It is translated as CASSPTDSTIYF. The chain carries TRBV18 and TRBJ1-3; D uncertain. V was cut by 3 bases and J by 9 bases, with 9 bases left in between. From germline, CDR1 is KGHSH and CDR2 LQKENI. CDR3 length: 12 amino acids.

This rearrangement joins TRBV18 to TRBJ2-7; TRBD1 might be the D (5 bases). Germline V lookup: CDR1 KGHSH, CDR2 LQKENI. The CDR3 extends over 15 amino acids. Trimming stripped 3 bases from V and 2 bases from J, with 14 bases between. The CDR3, as DNA: TGTGCCAGCTCACCTCGTCAGGGTGACACCTACGAGCAGTACTTC. It is translated as CASSPRQGDTYEQYF.

This rearrangement joins TRBV28 to TRBJ1-1; 9 positions agree with TRBD1. There are 14 residues in the CDR3. V dropped 3 bases and J dropped 5; count of bases not matched to a gene: 4. Looked up from germline, CDR1 is MDHEN and CDR2 is SYDVKM. The CDR3 spells CASSLGTGLTEAFF. In DNA, the CDR3 is TGTGCCAGCAGTTTGGGGACAGGGTTGACTGAAGCTTTCTTT.

This rearrangement joins TRBV12-5 to TRBJ2-5; D might be TRBD2 (5 bases). This CDR3 spans 13 amino acids. The V gene lost 8 bases and the J gene lost 3 bases, with 13 bases spanning the gap. Germline CDR1 LGHNT, CDR2 FRNRAP. The CDR3 DNA follows: TGTGCTAGTAGCGGAACTACTAAAGAGACCCAGTACTTC. Its translation: CASSGTTKETQYF.

The chain is built from TRBV10-3 and TRBJ2-1, with a weak D call TRBD2 (6 bases). The ends were cut back, 10 bases at V and 6 bases at J, with 22 bases in the middle. Germline V lookup: CDR1 ENHRY, CDR2 SYGVKD. The CDR3 is made up of 15 amino acids. CDR3 nucleotides: TGTGCCACTAGGGGACGCGGGATGACGAGCAATGAGCAGTTCTTC. It translates to CATRGRGMTSNEQFF.

The chain carries TRBV27 and TRBJ2-3; D unclear. Germline loops: CDR1 MNHEY, CDR2 SMNVEV (reference sequence). The V end was cut by 6 bases, the J end by 3 bases, with 7 bases between. The CDR3 runs 12 residues. In nucleotides, the CDR3 is TGTGCCAGCAGGCGTTTGACAGATACGCAGTATTTT. Protein: CASRRLTDTQYF.

This chain uses TRBV6-5 with TRBJ2-7; 10 bases map to TRBD1. CDR1 and CDR2 (germline): MNHEY, SVGAGI. V shed 5 bases, J shed 6 bases, and the junction held 10 bases outside the gene matches. The CDR3 runs 15 residues. CDR3 sequence: CASSRRGTGVIEQYF. The CDR3 coding sequence is TGTGCCAGCAGTCGGCGCGGGACAGGGGTGATCGAGCAGTACTTC.

In DNA, the CDR3 is TGCGCCAGCAGCTGGGACAGGTTCAACGAGCAGTACTTC. As protein: CASSWDRFNEQYF. This chain joins TRBV5-1 and TRBJ2-7; TRBD1 matches 8 bases. The germline gives CDR1 SGHRS, CDR2 YFSETQ. Trimming removed 3 bases from V and 5 bases from J; junction bases left unmatched: 4. The CDR3 totals 13 residues.

J is TRBJ2-7 and V is TRBV2, with 9 nucleotides matching TRBD2. The CDR3 has 14 residues. Per germline, CDR1 SNHLY and CDR2 FYNNEI. V dropped 4 bases and J dropped 1; count of bases not matched to a gene: 2. DNA for the CDR3: TGTGCCAGCAGTGCTGCGGGGGGGTCCTACGAGCAGTACTTC. This gives the protein CASSAAGGSYEQYF.

Of note for this clone: Mismatch with germline at one junction end may stem from a read error. CDR3 protein: CASRYSGQGRKNGYTF. CDR3 DNA: TGTGCCAGCAGGTACTCTGGACAGGGGAGAAAGAATGGCTACACCTTC. V is TRBV6-5 and J is TRBJ1-2; 9 positions agree with TRBD1. The CDR3 is 16 residues long. The germline V gene encodes CDR1 MNHEY and CDR2 SVGAGI.